A selection of T cell receptor beta chains follows, all from one sample in a study of T cells in Graves' hyperthyroidism and ophthalmopathy. In TCRdb, the multiplex PCR reads were re-called with MiXCR into one record per CDR3 protein. The data show over 450,000 distinct CDR3 sequences, approximately 15% seen once. Sequenced sample: blood. These receptors all stem from a woman in her late teens or twenties with Graves' hyperthyroidism. The CDR3 runs from the conserved cysteine through the conserved F or W. The D gene is left open where the match is weak. Not all rows give a size; the values are once, few, many and, for expanded clones, a class.

D gene	J gene	V gene	clone size	CDR3 DNA	CDR3 protein
TRBD1	TRBJ2-7	TRBV7-9	many	TGTGCCAGCAGCGGCGCGGGACAGGGTTTCGCTCGCTACGAGCAGTACTTC	CASSGAGQGFARYEQYF
TRBD2	TRBJ2-7	TRBV27	many	TGTGCCAGCAGTCCCAGACTAGCGGCCCACTACGAGCAGTACTTC	CASSPRLAAHYEQYF
-	TRBJ1-5	TRBV30	many	TGTGCCTGGAATGGTAGGCGGAATCAGCCCCAGCATTTT	CAWNGRRNQPQHF
-	TRBJ2-3	TRBV30	many	TGTGCCTGGAGTGTTAGTTATACGCAGTATTTT	CAWSVSYTQYF
-	TRBJ2-3	TRBV10-1	few	TGCGCCAGCAGTGAGTCCGGGCTAGCTACAGATACGCAGTATTTT	CASSESGLATDTQYF
TRBD1	TRBJ1-1	TRBV6-1	-	TGTGCCAGCAGTGGACAGGGGCAGAACACTGAAGCTTTCTTT	CASSGQGQNTEAFF
TRBD2	TRBJ2-7	TRBV14	-	TGTGCCAGCAGCCGGCGGGGCGGGAGTACCGAGCAGTACTTC	CASSRRGGSTEQYF
-	TRBJ1-2	TRBV30	many	TGTGCCTGGAGTGGAGGGGACTATGGCTACACCTTC	CAWSGGDYGYTF
TRBD2	TRBJ2-1	TRBV28	many	TGTGCCAGCACCTCCGGACTAGTTGTAGATAATGAGCAGTTCTTC	CASTSGLVVDNEQFF
-	TRBJ2-5	TRBV24-1	many	TGTGCCACCTTAGGGGATGGAGAGACCCAGTACTTC	CATLGDGETQYF
-	TRBJ2-5	TRBV25-1	-	TGTGCCAGCAGTCCAAACGGACGAAGAGGGGAGACCCAGTACTTC	CASSPNGRRGETQYF
TRBD2	TRBJ2-3	TRBV12-5	many	TGTGCTAGTGCCATGACTAGCGGCACAGATACGCAGTATTTT	CASAMTSGTDTQYF
-	TRBJ2-2	TRBV19	few	TGTGCCAGTAGTATAGAGGCAGAGGGGAACACCGGGGAGCTGTTTTTT	CASSIEAEGNTGELFF
TRBD1	TRBJ2-7	TRBV20-1	-	TGCAGTGCCCCCCCGGGGACAGGGGGCCTCGAGCAGTACTTC	CSAPPGTGGLEQYF
-	TRBJ2-2	TRBV9	many	TGTGCCAGCGGTGGGACTTCGAGACGCACCGGGGAGCTGTTTTTT	CASGGTSRRTGELFF
-	TRBJ1-5	TRBV6-2/TRBV6-3	many	TGTGCCAGCAGTTACCCCTGGGGGGGATTGCATCAGCCCCAGCATTTT	CASSYPWGGLHQPQHF
TRBD1	TRBJ1-5	TRBV18	-	TGTGCCAGCTCACCCGGGACAGGGGGAAGGCCTGGCAATCAGCCCCAGCATTTT	CASSPGTGGRPGNQPQHF
TRBD2	TRBJ2-1	TRBV30	-	TGTGCCTGGAGTGTAGCGGGGCTAGCGGGAAGGTACAATGAGCAGTTCTTC	CAWSVAGLAGRYNEQFF
TRBD1	TRBJ1-4	TRBV12-3/TRBV12-4	many	TGTGCCAGCAGGACGACAGGGAGGAATGAAAAACTGTTTTTT	CASRTTGRNEKLFF
-	TRBJ1-5	TRBV27	few	TGTGCCACTGGACGGGGTTATAGCAATCAGCCCCAGCATTTT	CATGRGYSNQPQHF
-	TRBJ1-2	TRBV6-1	-	TGTGCCAGCAGCCCGGGCCACAAAGCGGAATCTTTAGGCTACACCTTC	CASSPGHKAESLGYTF
-	TRBJ2-3	TRBV11-3	many	TGTGCCAGCAGCCCCAGAGGCACAGATACGCAGTATTTT	CASSPRGTDTQYF
TRBD1	TRBJ1-3	TRBV11-3	-	TGTGCCAGCTCACAGGGGACTTGGGCTGGAAACACCATATATTTT	CASSQGTWAGNTIYF
TRBD2	TRBJ2-1	TRBV20-1	many	TGCAGTGCTAGGGAAATAGCGGGGTCAACCTACAATGAGCAGTTCTTC	CSAREIAGSTYNEQFF
TRBD1	TRBJ2-5	TRBV3-1	many	TGTGCCAGCAGCCCGCGGCGGACAGGGGAAACGAAGACCCAGTACTTC	CASSPRRTGETKTQYF
-	TRBJ1-1	TRBV5-5	many	TGTGCCAGCAGCTTGCAAACAGGGAACACTGAAGCTTTCTTT	CASSLQTGNTEAFF
TRBD2	TRBJ2-3	TRBV13	many	TGTGCCAGCAGCTCCCCCCCAGCGGGAGGGTTCGGGGATACGCAGTATTTT	CASSSPPAGGFGDTQYF
-	TRBJ2-1	TRBV10-3	-	TGTGCCATTTATGACGATGAGCAGTTCTTC	CAIYDDEQFF
-	TRBJ1-6	TRBV30	many	TGTGCCTGGAGTGAGACCCGCTATAATTCACCCCTCCACTTT	CAWSETRYNSPLHF
-	TRBJ1-5	TRBV27	many	TGTGCCAGCAGTTTAGAAGGATTCGAAGGTAGCAATCAGCCCCAGCATTTT	CASSLEGFEGSNQPQHF
TRBD2	TRBJ2-1	TRBV10-1	many	TGCGCCAGCAGTGAGTCGCGGGGGGCGCTTTCTCTGATAAATGAGCAGTTCTTC	CASSESRGALSLINEQFF
-	TRBJ2-1	TRBV4-1	few	TGCGCCAGCAGCCACCAAGATGAGCAGTTCTTC	CASSHQDEQFF
TRBD2	TRBJ2-1	TRBV24-1	-	TGTGCCACCAGTGGAGGGAGGGCCTTGGATGAGCAGTTCTTC	CATSGGRALDEQFF
TRBD2	TRBJ2-1	TRBV19	many	TGTGCCAGTAGTATATCCAGCGGGAGTTTCATAAGCAATGAGCAGTTCTTC	CASSISSGSFISNEQFF
TRBD1	TRBJ2-3	TRBV6-1	many	TGTGCCAGCAGATTGGGGACAGGGCGTTATACGCAGTATTTT	CASRLGTGRYTQYF
-	TRBJ2-1	TRBV20-1	many	TGCAGTGGGGAGGTATACAATGAGCAGTTCTTC	CSGEVYNEQFF